This T cell receptor (beta chain) was recorded in a study of CD8+CD57+ T cells in acquired aplastic anemia (dated 2018 in TCRdb). In terms of the full investigation: Extracted DNA from sorted CD4+ and CD8+ cells averaged around 3.4 ug, ranging from roughly 0.2 to 30 ug. An average of approximately 10 million reads for CD4+ cells and under 13 million reads for CD8+ cells was obtained from healthy donor samples.

TCR repertoires of sorted CD4+ and CD8+ blood T cells from severe aplastic anemia patients and healthy subjects were deep-sequenced in the study. Ficoll-Paque density gradient centrifugation was used to isolate peripheral blood mononuclear cells. CD4+ and CD8+ T cells were sorted by FACS or magnetic beads before DNA extraction. Concerning this clonotype: This receptor's antigen is unknown. No base quality values were provided; no much bigger clone lies one nucleotide off.

Paper-wide results and their limitations: No significant difference in CD8+ Simpson's diversity was found between patients and healthy controls (P=0.060). Roughly 31 CD8+ CDR3 sequences were shared between patients and controls but appeared highly expressed in patients and within their immunodominant clones.

From the cysteine through the phenylalanine, the CDR3 covers 15 amino acids. The retained sequence is limited to the CDR3, 45 bases, with the frame set at the first base. Via the germline V gene, CDR1 is ENHRY and CDR2 SYGVKD. V loses 2 bases, J loses 7 bases, and the germline ends lie 12 bases apart. TCR beta VDJ combination and CDR3 sequence profiling used genomic DNA as the template. An Illumina HiSeq 2000 was the platform used for TCR repertoire sequencing. The authors' pipeline ran thus. Repertoires were assessed using TRBV/TRBJ rearrangement plots, CDR3 size and DJ length profiles, and Simpson's diversity index. The most abundant DNA sequence in the deep sequencing data was defined as the immunodominant clone. CDR3 amino acid sequences were checked for sharing between subjects and were compared against published repertoires and the VDJdb database. Using fastp trimming at Q25 and MiXCR clonotype assembly, TCRdb reanalyzed the public sequencing data and kept in-frame beta chains. When rows share a CDR3 protein, they turn into one entry using the most common DNA and genes. None of the V and J calls come from the authors' own analysis; TCRdb made them. The sample includes 40,000 to 45,000 distinct CDR3 sequences, with 65% to 70% observed a single time. Of the sample, less than 25% falls within the top ten clones.

The receptor was isolated from a human donor in good health, serving as a control. Sequencing input: sorted CD4+, CD8+, or CD8+CD57+ T cells (not recorded which) from PBMCs. The chain is encoded by TRBV10-3 joined to TRBJ1-6; a tentative D call is TRBD1 (5 bases match). The base sequence is TGTGCCATCAGTGAGCGGGAGGGGCCAAATTCACCCCTCCACTTT. Its amino acids are CAISEREGPNSPLHF.